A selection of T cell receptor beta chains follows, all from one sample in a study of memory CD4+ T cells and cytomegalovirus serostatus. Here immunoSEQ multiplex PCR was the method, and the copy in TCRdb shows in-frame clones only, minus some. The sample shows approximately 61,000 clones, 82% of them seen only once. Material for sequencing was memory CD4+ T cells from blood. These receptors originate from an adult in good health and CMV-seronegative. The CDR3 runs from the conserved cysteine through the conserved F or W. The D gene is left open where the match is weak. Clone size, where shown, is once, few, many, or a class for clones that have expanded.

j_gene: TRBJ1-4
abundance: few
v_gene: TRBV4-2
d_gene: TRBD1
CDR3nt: TGTGCCAGCAGCCAAGTTTGGGCCAGGGGGCAGTCTAATGAAAAACTGTTTTTT
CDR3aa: CASSQVWARGQSNEKLFF

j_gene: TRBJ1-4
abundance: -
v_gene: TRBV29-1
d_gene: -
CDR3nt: TGCAGCGCCCTTGGGGGGCTAGGTGAAAAACTGTTTTTT
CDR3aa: CSALGGLGEKLFF

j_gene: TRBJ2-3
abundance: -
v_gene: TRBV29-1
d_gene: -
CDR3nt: TGCAGCGTTGTGACCCCGGCAGGGGCCCTCACAGATACGCAGTATTTT
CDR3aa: CSVVTPAGALTDTQYF

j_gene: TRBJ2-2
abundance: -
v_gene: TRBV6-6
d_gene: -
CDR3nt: TGTGCCAGCAGCGGCGGGACACCCCGTGGCACCGGGGAGCTGTTTTTT
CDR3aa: CASSGGTPRGTGELFF

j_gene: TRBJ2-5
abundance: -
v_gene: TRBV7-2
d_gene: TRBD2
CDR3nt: TGTGCCAGCAGCTTAGTGTCGGGGGAGGGAGAGACCCAGTACTTC
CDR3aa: CASSLVSGEGETQYF

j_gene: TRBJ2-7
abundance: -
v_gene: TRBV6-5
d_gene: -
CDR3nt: TGTGCCAGCATAGGGGGCGAGCAGTACTTC
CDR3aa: CASIGGEQYF

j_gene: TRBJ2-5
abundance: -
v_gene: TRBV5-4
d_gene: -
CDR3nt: TGTGCCAGCAGCTTGTCGGACACTCAAGAGACCCAGTACTTC
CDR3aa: CASSLSDTQETQYF

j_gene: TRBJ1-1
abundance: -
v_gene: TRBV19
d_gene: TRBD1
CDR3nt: TGTGCCAGCCGGACAGGGAGTACAGGGAGCACTGAAGCTTTCTTT
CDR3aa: CASRTGSTGSTEAFF

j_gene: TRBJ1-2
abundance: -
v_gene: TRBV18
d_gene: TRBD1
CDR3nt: TGTGCCAGCTCACCCCCCGACAGGGGCTATGGCTACACCTTC
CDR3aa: CASSPPDRGYGYTF

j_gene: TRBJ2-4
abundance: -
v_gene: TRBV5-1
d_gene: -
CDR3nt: TGCGCCAGCAGCTTGGGCTTAGGGGGAAGGAACATTCAGTACTTC
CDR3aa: CASSLGLGGRNIQYF

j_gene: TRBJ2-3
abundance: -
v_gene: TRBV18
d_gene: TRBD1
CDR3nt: TGTGCCAGCTCACCAACCCATTCAGGGGGTTCGAGCACAGATACGCAGTATTTT
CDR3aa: CASSPTHSGGSSTDTQYF

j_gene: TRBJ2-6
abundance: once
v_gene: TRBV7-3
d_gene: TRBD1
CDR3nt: TGTGCCAGCAGCCCGGACAGGGGGGAATCCTCTGGGGCCAACGTCCTGACTTTC
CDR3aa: CASSPDRGESSGANVLTF

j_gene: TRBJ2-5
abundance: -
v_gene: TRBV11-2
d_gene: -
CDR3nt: TGTGCCAGCCGAAGGGACGCCGCGGAGACCCAGTACTTC
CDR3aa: CASRRDAAETQYF

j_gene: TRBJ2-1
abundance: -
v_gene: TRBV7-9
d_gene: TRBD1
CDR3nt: TGTGCCAGCAGCTCTCGGGGACAGGCCTACAATGAGCAGTTCTTC
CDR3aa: CASSSRGQAYNEQFF

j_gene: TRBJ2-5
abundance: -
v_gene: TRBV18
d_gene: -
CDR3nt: TGTGCCAGCAGGGGCCTGGAGACCCAGTACTTC
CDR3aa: CASRGLETQYF

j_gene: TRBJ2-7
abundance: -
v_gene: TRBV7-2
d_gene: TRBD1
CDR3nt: TGTGCCAGCAGCTTAGAAGGGGGCCCCCAGAGGGAGCAGTACTTC
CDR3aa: CASSLEGGPQREQYF

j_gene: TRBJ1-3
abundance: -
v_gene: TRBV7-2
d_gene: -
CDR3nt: TGTGCCATCCGGAAGGGTATGGGGGGCTCTGGAAACACCATATATTTT
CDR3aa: CAIRKGMGGSGNTIYF

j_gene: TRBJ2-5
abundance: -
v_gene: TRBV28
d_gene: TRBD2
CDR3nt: TGTGCCAGCAGTCCGGGCGGGGGATTCGAGACCCAGTACTTC
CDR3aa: CASSPGGGFETQYF

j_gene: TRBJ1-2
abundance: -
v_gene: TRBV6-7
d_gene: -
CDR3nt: TGTGCCAGCAGTTACTCGATGGTGTGTAGCTATGGCTACACCTTC
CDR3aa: CASSYSMVCSYGYTF

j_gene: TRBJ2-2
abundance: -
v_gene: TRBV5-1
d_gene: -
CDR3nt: TGCGCCAGCAGCCCCGACATTAGCAACACCGGGGAGCTGTTTTTT
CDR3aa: CASSPDISNTGELFF

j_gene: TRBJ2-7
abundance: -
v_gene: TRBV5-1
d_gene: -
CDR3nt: TGCGCCAGCAGCTTGGCCCCGGGGACCGCAGCCTACGAGCAGTACTTC
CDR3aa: CASSLAPGTAAYEQYF

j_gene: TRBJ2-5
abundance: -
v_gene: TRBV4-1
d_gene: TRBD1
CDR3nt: TGCGCCAGCAGCCAAGATAGCGCTCTCACAGGGGGCAGGGAGACCCAGTACTTC
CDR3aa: CASSQDSALTGGRETQYF

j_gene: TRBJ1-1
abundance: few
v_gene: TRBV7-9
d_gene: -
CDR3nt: TGTGCCAGCAGCTTAAGCAGCATAGACACTGAAGCTTTCTTT
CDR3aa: CASSLSSIDTEAFF

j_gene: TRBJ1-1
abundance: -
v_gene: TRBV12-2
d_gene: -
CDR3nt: TGTGCAAGTCTCCCACGGGGTACTGAAGCTTTCTTT
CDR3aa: CASLPRGTEAFF

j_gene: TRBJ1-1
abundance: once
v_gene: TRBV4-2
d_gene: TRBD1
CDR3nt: TGTGCCAGCAGCCAAGATGGGACAGGATCGAACACTGAAGCTTTCTTT
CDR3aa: CASSQDGTGSNTEAFF

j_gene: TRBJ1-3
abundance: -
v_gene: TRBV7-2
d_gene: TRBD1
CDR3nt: TGTGCCAGCAGCTTAAGAAGGGACAGGGGGCGAGGAAACACCATATATTTT
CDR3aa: CASSLRRDRGRGNTIYF

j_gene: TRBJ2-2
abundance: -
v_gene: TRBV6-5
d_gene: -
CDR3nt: TGTGCCAGCAGCCTATTAGCAGGGCGCACCGGGGAGCTGTTTTTT
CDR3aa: CASSLLAGRTGELFF

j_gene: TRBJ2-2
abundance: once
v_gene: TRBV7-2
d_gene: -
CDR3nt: TGTGCCAGCAGCTTCAATCGGGCCGGGGAGCTGTTTTTT
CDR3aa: CASSFNRAGELFF

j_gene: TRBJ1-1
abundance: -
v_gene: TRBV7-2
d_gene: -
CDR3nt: TGTGCCAGCAGCTATGGAGGGGCGTTCAACACTGAAGCTTTCTTT
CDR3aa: CASSYGGAFNTEAFF

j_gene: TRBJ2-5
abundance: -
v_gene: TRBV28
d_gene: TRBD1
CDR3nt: TGTGCCAGCAGTTTATTGGACAGGGGACAAGAGACCCAGTACTTC
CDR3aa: CASSLLDRGQETQYF

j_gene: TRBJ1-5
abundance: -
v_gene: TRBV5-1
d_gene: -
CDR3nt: TGCGCCAGCAGCCAGGGGCCTAGCAATCAGCCCCAGCATTTT
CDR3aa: CASSQGPSNQPQHF

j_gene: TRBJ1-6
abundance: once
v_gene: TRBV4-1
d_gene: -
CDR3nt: TGCGCCAGCAGCCAAGTCACAGGGCACAATTCACCCCTCCACTTT
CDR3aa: CASSQVTGHNSPLHF

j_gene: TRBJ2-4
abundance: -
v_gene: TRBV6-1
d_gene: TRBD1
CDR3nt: TGTGCCAGCACTAGACAGGGGTCGGGCGAAAACATTCAGTACTTC
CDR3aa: CASTRQGSGENIQYF

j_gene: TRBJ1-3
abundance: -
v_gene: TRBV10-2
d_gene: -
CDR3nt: TGCGCCAGCAGTGGTTGGACATCCGCCTCTGGAAACACCATATATTTT
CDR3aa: CASSGWTSASGNTIYF

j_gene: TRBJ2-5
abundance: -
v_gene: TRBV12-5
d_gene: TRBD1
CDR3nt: TGTGCTAGTGGTTTGGGACAGGGGGCAGGGGAGACCCAGTACTTC
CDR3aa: CASGLGQGAGETQYF

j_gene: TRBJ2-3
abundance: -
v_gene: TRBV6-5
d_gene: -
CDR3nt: TGTGCCAGCAGGAGAGCAGATACGCAGTATTTT
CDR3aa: CASRRADTQYF

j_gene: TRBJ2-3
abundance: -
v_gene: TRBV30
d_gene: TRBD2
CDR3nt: TGTGCCTGGAGTGTAAGTGGACTAGCGGGGGATACGCAGTATTTT
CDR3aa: CAWSVSGLAGDTQYF

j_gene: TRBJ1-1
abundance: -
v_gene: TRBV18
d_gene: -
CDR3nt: TGTGCCAGCTCACCAGGACGGCGGGGAGGCACTGAAGCTTTCTTT
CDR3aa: CASSPGRRGGTEAFF

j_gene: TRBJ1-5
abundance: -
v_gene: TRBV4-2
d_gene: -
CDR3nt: TGTGCCAGCAGCCAAGGCGGGGGACTCAATCAGCCCCAGCATTTT
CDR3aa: CASSQGGGLNQPQHF

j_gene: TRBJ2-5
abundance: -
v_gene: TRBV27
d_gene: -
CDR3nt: TGTGCCAGCAGATCTCTGACAGGCCCCAAAGGAGAGACCCAGTACTTC
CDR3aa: CASRSLTGPKGETQYF

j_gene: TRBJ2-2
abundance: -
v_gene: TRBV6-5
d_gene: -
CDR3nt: TGTGCCAGCAGTTCCCTCTCTCCGCGTGGTCCCGGGGAGCTGTTTTTT
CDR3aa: CASSSLSPRGPGELFF

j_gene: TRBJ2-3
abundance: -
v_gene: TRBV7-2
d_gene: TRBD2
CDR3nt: TGTGCCAGCAGCGATCTTAAGGTAGCGGGGCGCACAGATACGCAGTATTTT
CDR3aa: CASSDLKVAGRTDTQYF

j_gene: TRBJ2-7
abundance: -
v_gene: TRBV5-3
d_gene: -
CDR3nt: TGTGCCAGAAGCTCCCTCCCGGACAGAACCTACGAGCAGTACTTC
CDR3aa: CARSSLPDRTYEQYF

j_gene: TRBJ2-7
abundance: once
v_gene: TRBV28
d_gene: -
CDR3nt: TGTGCCAGCCAGCGAACCGGGTCTCGATACGAGCAGTACTTC
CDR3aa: CASQRTGSRYEQYF

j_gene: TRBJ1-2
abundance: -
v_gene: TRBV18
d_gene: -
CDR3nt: TGTGCCAGCTCACCAGTTGCAGGGGATGGCTACACCTTC
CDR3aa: CASSPVAGDGYTF

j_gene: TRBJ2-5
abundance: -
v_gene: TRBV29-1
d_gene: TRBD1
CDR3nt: TGCAGCGTTACTGGACAGGGAAGACAAGAGACCCAGTACTTC
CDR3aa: CSVTGQGRQETQYF